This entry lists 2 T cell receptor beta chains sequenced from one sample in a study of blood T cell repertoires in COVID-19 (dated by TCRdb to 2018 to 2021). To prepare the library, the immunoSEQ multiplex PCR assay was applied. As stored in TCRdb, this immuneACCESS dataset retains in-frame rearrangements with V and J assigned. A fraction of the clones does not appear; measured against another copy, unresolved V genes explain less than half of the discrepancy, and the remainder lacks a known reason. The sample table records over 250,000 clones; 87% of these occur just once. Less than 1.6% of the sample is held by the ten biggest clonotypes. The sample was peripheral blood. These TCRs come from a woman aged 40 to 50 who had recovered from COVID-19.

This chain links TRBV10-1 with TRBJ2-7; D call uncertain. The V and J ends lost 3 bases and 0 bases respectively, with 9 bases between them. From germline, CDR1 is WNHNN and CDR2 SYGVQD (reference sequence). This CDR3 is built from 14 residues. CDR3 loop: CASSERHSSYEQYF. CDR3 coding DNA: TGCGCCAGCAGTGAACGACACAGCTCCTACGAGCAGTACTTC.

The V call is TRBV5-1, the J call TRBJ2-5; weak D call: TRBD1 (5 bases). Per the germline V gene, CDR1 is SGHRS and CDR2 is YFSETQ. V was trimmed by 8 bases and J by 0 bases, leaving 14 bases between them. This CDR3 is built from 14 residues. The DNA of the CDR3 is TGCGCCAGTATGGCAGGGATGTACCAAGAGACCCAGTACTTC. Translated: CASMAGMYQETQYF.